This is a list of T cell receptor beta chains from one sample in a study of control samples from healthy donors and cancer patients. Assay: immunoSEQ multiplex PCR; the TCRdb copy retains only in-frame clones and omits some. The sample yields tens of thousands of clones, roughly 94% seen once. The sequenced sample was blood. These receptors were taken from a man aged 25 to 45 in good health. CDR3s include the opening cysteine and the closing phenylalanine or tryptophan. The D gene is left open where the match is weak. Clone size is stated in some rows and not others, as once, few, many or a class when expanded.

abundance: -
v_gene: TRBV18
d_gene: -
j_gene: TRBJ2-7
CDR3nt: TGTGCCAGCTCACCGAACTATCTCGAGCAGTACTTC
CDR3aa: CASSPNYLEQYF

abundance: once
v_gene: TRBV15
d_gene: -
j_gene: TRBJ2-3
CDR3nt: TGTGCCACCAGCGCCCGGGACACCGCACCGGATACGCAGTATTTT
CDR3aa: CATSARDTAPDTQYF

abundance: -
v_gene: TRBV21-1
d_gene: -
j_gene: TRBJ2-7
CDR3nt: TGTGCCAGCAGCAGAACCCACCACTACGAGCAGTACTTC
CDR3aa: CASSRTHHYEQYF

abundance: -
v_gene: TRBV27
d_gene: TRBD1
j_gene: TRBJ2-1
CDR3nt: TGTGCCAGCAGAGGGACAGGGGAAGGTGAGCAGTTCTTC
CDR3aa: CASRGTGEGEQFF

abundance: -
v_gene: TRBV6-5
d_gene: -
j_gene: TRBJ1-6
CDR3nt: TGTGCCAGCAGTTACTCCTTGCAGGGGAATAATTCACCCCTCCACTTT
CDR3aa: CASSYSLQGNNSPLHF

abundance: -
v_gene: TRBV27
d_gene: TRBD2
j_gene: TRBJ2-2
CDR3nt: TGTGCCAGCAGTTTAGGGGCTAGCGGGAGGGGCGGGGAGCTGTTTTTT
CDR3aa: CASSLGASGRGGELFF

abundance: -
v_gene: TRBV9
d_gene: -
j_gene: TRBJ1-5
CDR3nt: TGTGCCAGCAGCCCCCAAGGGGGAGGCAATCAGCCCCAGCATTTT
CDR3aa: CASSPQGGGNQPQHF

abundance: -
v_gene: TRBV7-6
d_gene: -
j_gene: TRBJ2-3
CDR3nt: TGTGCCAGCAGCCCCCGGGGGTTTCATACGCAGTATTTT
CDR3aa: CASSPRGFHTQYF

abundance: -
v_gene: TRBV4-2
d_gene: TRBD1
j_gene: TRBJ1-5
CDR3nt: TGTGCCAGCAGCCCACAGGGGGGAAGCAATCAGCCCCAGCATTTT
CDR3aa: CASSPQGGSNQPQHF

abundance: -
v_gene: TRBV6-5
d_gene: -
j_gene: TRBJ1-1
CDR3nt: TGTGCCAGCTTGAGGGGGACACAGAACACTGAAGCTTTCTTT
CDR3aa: CASLRGTQNTEAFF

abundance: -
v_gene: TRBV7-3
d_gene: TRBD2
j_gene: TRBJ2-1
CDR3nt: TGTGCCAGCAGCCTTGCTAGCGGGTTTGTCTATGAGCAGTTCTTC
CDR3aa: CASSLASGFVYEQFF

abundance: -
v_gene: TRBV24-1
d_gene: TRBD2
j_gene: TRBJ2-1
CDR3nt: TGTGCCACCAGTGATCGAATAGCGGGAGAGGGTGTCTTC
CDR3aa: CATSDRIAGEGVF

abundance: -
v_gene: TRBV28
d_gene: TRBD1
j_gene: TRBJ1-1
CDR3nt: TGTGCCAGCAGTTCCCGGACAGGGCAATTCACTGAAGCTTTCTTT
CDR3aa: CASSSRTGQFTEAFF

abundance: -
v_gene: TRBV2
d_gene: -
j_gene: TRBJ1-6
CDR3nt: TGTGCCAGCAGTGAGAGGGGGGAGGATTCACCCCTCCACTTT
CDR3aa: CASSERGEDSPLHF

abundance: -
v_gene: TRBV6-2/TRBV6-3
d_gene: -
j_gene: TRBJ2-5
CDR3nt: TGTGCCAGCAGTCGACAGGGAGGGGAGACCCAGTACTTC
CDR3aa: CASSRQGGETQYF

abundance: once
v_gene: TRBV6-2/TRBV6-3
d_gene: TRBD2
j_gene: TRBJ2-1
CDR3nt: TGTGCCAGCAGTACCCCCTCCTATTTAGCGGGGGGGCCCACCTCTGAGCAGTTCTTC
CDR3aa: CASSTPSYLAGGPTSEQFF

abundance: -
v_gene: TRBV11-2
d_gene: TRBD1
j_gene: TRBJ1-2
CDR3nt: TGTGCCAGCAGCCAGACAGGGATCAATGGCTACACCTTC
CDR3aa: CASSQTGINGYTF

abundance: -
v_gene: TRBV6-6
d_gene: TRBD1
j_gene: TRBJ1-6
CDR3nt: TGTGCCAGCAGACAACCGGGACAGGGGACATCACCCCTCCACTTT
CDR3aa: CASRQPGQGTSPLHF